The next 25 T cell receptor beta chains were all read from a single sample in a study of metastatic and nonmetastatic thyroid tumors. Prior to thyroid surgery, none of the patients had received any treatment. TCRdb re-processed the PCR reads through MiXCR. The sample consists of around 6,700 clones, roughly a third of them appearing once. The sample consisted of adjacent normal tissue. The origin of the receptors is a female donor with papillary thyroid cancer or a benign thyroid nodule (not recorded which). Some clones in this sample may be carry-over from other donors' samples.

V usage is TRBV6-5 and J usage is TRBJ1-4; weak D call: TRBD1 (6 bases). The CDR3 is 15 residues long. CDR1 and CDR2 from the germline V gene are MNHEY and SVGAGI. V lost 0 bases and J 5 bases, leaving 10 bases between the germline ends. Written as DNA, the CDR3 is TGTGCCAGCAGTTACTCGGGACAAGTCAATGAAAAACTGTTTTTT. This sequence encodes CASSYSGQVNEKLFF.

Ten or more counts support this clone. CDR3 sequence reads: CASSPGTGNSPLHF. As DNA, the CDR3 is TGTGCCAGCTCACCCGGGACCGGTAATTCACCCCTCCACTTT. V is TRBV18 and J is TRBJ1-6; possibly TRBD1 for D (5 bases). V lost 3 bases and J lost 6, with 9 bases in between. The CDR3 is 14 residues long. Germline V CDR1 and CDR2: KGHSH, LQKENI.

This clone was seen a handful of times. Germline is not matched at one junction end, which may reflect a read error. The chain uses TRBV15 and TRBJ2-1, with D maybe TRBD2 (6 bases). Germline V gives CDR1 LNHNV, CDR2 YYDKDF (reference sequence). This CDR3 has 15 residues. The CDR3 protein is CATSRDRTEGNEQSF. In DNA, the CDR3 is TGTGCCACCAGCAGAGATAGGACGGAGGGGAATGAGCAGTCCTTC.

The chain recombines TRBV20-1 with TRBJ1-1; the D is unclear. Germline V gene sequence: CDR1 DFQATT, CDR2 SNEGSKA (reference sequence). The germline V and J ends were trimmed by 3 bases and 1 base, with 6 bases remaining between them. The CDR3 extends over 12 amino acids. In DNA form, the CDR3 reads TGCAGTGCTAGTGAGCCGAACACTGAAGCTTTCTTT. The encoded protein is CSASEPNTEAFF.

The V call is TRBV18, the J call TRBJ2-7; TRBD1 matches 9 bases. The V and J ends lost 3 bases and 5 bases, in that order; junction bases with no gene match: 8. The CDR3 runs to 15 residues. CDR1 is KGHSH and CDR2 is LQKENI in the germline V gene. CDR3: CASSPPTGGFHEQYF. The DNA of the CDR3 is TGTGCCAGCTCACCGCCGACAGGGGGATTCCACGAGCAGTACTTC.

The gene calls are TRBV12-3 or TRBV12-4 and TRBJ2-6; perhaps TRBD2 as D (5 bases). Trimming took 3 bases from V and 6 from J, leaving 12 bases between them. This CDR3 contains 15 residues. The CDR3 bases are TGTGCCAGCAGTTTTGGAGGCTATATGGCCAACGTCCTGACTTTC. Protein product: CASSFGGYMANVLTF.

The chain combines TRBV11-2 with TRBJ2-6, with TRBD1 matching 8 bases. The CDR3 has 19 residues. Losses at the gene ends were 5 bases for V and 1 base for J; bases not matched to a gene: 13. CDR1 is SGHAT and CDR2 is FQNNGV in the germline V gene. CDR3 nucleotides: TGTGCCAGCAGCCCGCGGACAGGGACGCTAAGGTCTGGGGCCAACGTCCTGACTTTC. Translation gives CASSPRTGTLRSGANVLTF.

The chain employs TRBV12-3 or TRBV12-4 and TRBJ2-5, with 8 bases that match TRBD2. V lost 6 bases and J lost 5; bases outside the gene matches: 8. This CDR3 contains 14 residues. The CDR3 nucleotides are TGTGCCAGCAGGTCGGGAGGGCCGAGGGAGACCCAGTACTTC. It translates to CASRSGGPRETQYF.

Notes on this clone: One end of the junction is discordant with germline, which a read error may explain. The chain uses TRBV19 and TRBJ2-1; a weak D match, TRBD1 (5 bases). This CDR3 region has 12 residues. Germline V gene lookup returns CDR1 LNHDA and CDR2 SQIVND (reference sequence). CDR3 in amino acids: CDSNKGCNEQFF. The CDR3 DNA sequence: TGCGACAGTAATAAGGGATGCAATGAGCAGTTCTTC.

V is TRBV24-1 and J is TRBJ2-2; 9 bases match TRBD1. CDR1 is KGHDR and CDR2 is SFDVKD in the germline V gene. Trimming at V came to 3 bases and at J to 5 bases, leaving 9 bases not matched to a gene. This CDR3 comprises 17 residues. The CDR3, as DNA: TGTGCCACCAGTGATCACCAAGGACAGGGGCGGACCGGGGAGCTGTTTTTT. This sequence encodes CATSDHQGQGRTGELFF.

Concerning this clone: Since no conserved phenylalanine or tryptophan closes the CDR3, a read error is the likely cause. V and J are TRBV7-6 and TRBJ2-7; D is undetermined. V was trimmed by 5 bases and J by 2 bases, leaving 28 bases between them. Germline V gives CDR1 SGHVS, CDR2 FNYEAQ. The CDR3 covers 19 residues. The CDR3 here is CASSLLDPMTRSTPYEQYL. The CDR3 DNA reads as TGTGCCAGCAGCCTCTTGGACCCAATGACACGGTCAACTCCCTACGAGCAGTACCTC.

This sequence joins TRBV5-1 and TRBJ2-2, with D unclear. The CDR3 has 16 residues. Germline loops: CDR1 SGHRS, CDR2 YFSETQ. The V end lost 3 bases, the J end lost 2 bases, and 14 bases lay between the germline ends. CDR3: CASSSPGGVNTGELFF. CDR3 nucleotides: TGCGCCAGCAGCTCTCCGGGTGGGGTAAACACCGGGGAGCTGTTTTTT.

The CDR3 DNA sequence: TGTGCCAGCATAGGCAGGCGCTCCAATGAGCAGTTCTTC. Protein: CASIGRRSNEQFF. V gene TRBV11-2 combines with J gene TRBJ2-1; D remains unclear. Germline V gives CDR1 SGHAT, CDR2 FQNNGV. V was shortened by 7 bases and J by 6 bases, with 13 bases between the two germline ends. This CDR3 has 13 residues.

This clone is medium-sized. The chain recombines TRBV20-1 with TRBJ2-5, with 16 positions matching TRBD2. There are 17 residues in the CDR3. V lost 3 bases and J lost 5; bases outside the gene matches: 9. CDR1 and CDR2 (germline): DFQATT, SNEGSKA (reference sequence). For the CDR3, the DNA is TGCAGTGCTAGTAAGGGACTAGCGGGAGGGCCGAGGGAGACCCAGTACTTC. Encoded protein: CSASKGLAGGPRETQYF.

This clone appeared a few times. V and J are TRBV19 and TRBJ1-2; D is unclear. Between the trimmed V and J ends, which lost 5 bases and 5 bases, there was a span of 15 bases. The CDR3 is made up of 14 amino acids. Germline values: CDR1 LNHDA, CDR2 SQIVND (reference sequence). The CDR3 is CASSLGRMSYGYTF. CDR3 coding DNA: TGTGCCAGTAGTTTGGGCAGGATGAGTTATGGCTACACCTTC. Full variable domain (outside the CDR3, taken from reference TRBV19 and TRBJ1-2): DGGITQSPKYLFRKEGQNVTLSCEQNLNHDAMYWYRQDPGQGLRLIYYSQIVNDFQKGDIAEGYSVSREKKESFPLTVTSAQKNPTAFYLCASSLGRMSYGYTFGSGTRLTVV.

This clone has just a few counts. The chain recombines TRBV11-1 with TRBJ2-5; 8 bases agree with TRBD2. Per germline, CDR1 SGHAT and CDR2 FQDESV (reference sequence). Trimming cost V 2 bases and J 5 bases; bases outside gene matches: 22. The CDR3 consists of 20 residues. CDR3 loop: CASSLKSSGRAGAIGETQYF. CDR3 sequence (DNA): TGTGCCAGCAGCTTAAAATCAAGCGGGCGAGCGGGAGCTATTGGGGAGACCCAGTACTTC.

The V call is TRBV19, the J call TRBJ2-3, with TRBD2 matching over 9 bases. CDR3 length: 16 amino acids. Germline CDR1 LNHDA, CDR2 SQIVND (reference sequence). Trimming at V came to 3 bases and at J to 3 bases, leaving 7 bases not matched to a gene. The CDR3 DNA is TGTGCCAGTAGTATTTTGGCGGGAGGGCCAACAGATACGCAGTATTTT. It encodes CASSILAGGPTDTQYF.

In its sample, this clone was seen a few times. V gene TRBV19 combines with J gene TRBJ1-2; TRBD1 matches at 10 bases. V gave up 7 bases and J gave up 1 base; unmatched junction bases: 6. This CDR3 contains 15 residues. Per germline, CDR1 LNHDA and CDR2 SQIVND (reference sequence). CDR3 in DNA: TGTGCCAGTACCAGACAGGGGGCTCATAACTATGGCTACACCTTC. Translating gives CASTRQGAHNYGYTF.

This clone was counted only a few times. The chain carries TRBV12-3 or TRBV12-4 and TRBJ1-1; 7 positions agree with TRBD1. The CDR3 totals 14 residues. V shed 0 bases, J shed 4 bases, and the junction held 2 bases outside the gene matches. As DNA, the CDR3 is TGTGCCAGCAGTTTAGCAAGGGGGCTCACTGAAGCTTTCTTT. Amino acid sequence: CASSLARGLTEAFF.

With regard to this clone: Mismatch with germline at one junction end may stem from a read error. The chain uses TRBV11-2 and TRBJ2-2; D might be TRBD1 or TRBD2, each matching 5 bases. Germline V lookup: CDR1 SGHAT, CDR2 FQNNGV. The CDR3 has 16 residues. The CDR3 nucleotides read TGTGCCAGCAGCTTAGTCTCTAGCTCGGGGACCGGGGAGCAGTTTTTT. Translation gives CASSLVSSSGTGEQFF.

This clone was picked up a small number of times. The DNA of the CDR3 is TGTGCCTCTAGCGGGGATAGCACAGATACGCAGTATTTT. This translates into CASSGDSTDTQYF. The chain joins TRBV12-3 or TRBV12-4 to TRBJ2-3, with 9 bases identical to TRBD2. This CDR3 region has 13 residues. Trimming removed 11 bases from V and 0 bases from J; junction bases left unmatched: 3.

Comment on this clone: A read error may account for a junction end that differs from germline. In nucleotides, the CDR3 is TGTGCCAGCAGTGGGACGGGTGTGTTCCCAGGGGAAGTTTTCTTT. This encodes CASSGTGVFPGEVFF. The chain has TRBV6-1 and TRBJ1-1; TRBD1 might be the D (6 bases). In germline, CDR1 is MNHNS, CDR2 SASEGT. This CDR3 comprises 15 residues.

This clone was recorded a few times. The chain combines TRBV6-2 or TRBV6-3 with TRBJ2-3; tentatively, D is TRBD1 (5 bases). The CDR3 contains 17 residues. Germline V gene data show CDR1 as MNHEY and CDR2 as SVGEGT. Deletions cut 6 bases from V and 0 bases from J, with 19 bases between. DNA for the CDR3: TGTGCCAGCAGCTTAGGGGAACTCCTTACTAGCACAGATACGCAGTATTTT. Its translation: CASSLGELLTSTDTQYF.

The chain recombines TRBV11-2 with TRBJ2-1; 8 bases are a match to TRBD2. The V segment lost 1 base and the J segment 5 bases; nucleotides outside the gene matches: 7. The germline V gene encodes CDR1 SGHAT and CDR2 FQNNGV. This CDR3 is built from 16 residues. CDR3 in amino acids: CASSLGGTSRNNEQFF. The CDR3 DNA reads as TGTGCCAGCAGCTTAGGGGGGACTAGTAGGAACAATGAGCAGTTCTTC.

This chain links TRBV12-3 or TRBV12-4 with TRBJ2-3; weak D call: TRBD2 (5 bases). Trimming took 6 bases from V and 5 from J, leaving 15 bases between them. The CDR3 sequence is 14 residues long. CDR3 coding DNA: TGTGCCAGCAGGCCGGGATGGCCGCTAGATACGCAGTATTTT. It encodes CASRPGWPLDTQYF.